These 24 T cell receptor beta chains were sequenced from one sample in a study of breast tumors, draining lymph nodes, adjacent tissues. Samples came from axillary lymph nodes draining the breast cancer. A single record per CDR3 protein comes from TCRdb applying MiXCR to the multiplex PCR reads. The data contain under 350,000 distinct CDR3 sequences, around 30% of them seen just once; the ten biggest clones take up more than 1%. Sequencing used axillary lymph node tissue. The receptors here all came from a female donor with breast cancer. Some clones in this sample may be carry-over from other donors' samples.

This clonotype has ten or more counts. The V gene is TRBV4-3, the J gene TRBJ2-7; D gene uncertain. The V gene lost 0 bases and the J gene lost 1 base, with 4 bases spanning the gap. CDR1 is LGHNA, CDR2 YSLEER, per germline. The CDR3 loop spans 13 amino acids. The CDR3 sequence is CASSQDSSYEQYF. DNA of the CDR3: TGCGCCAGCAGCCAAGATTCTTCCTACGAGCAGTACTTC.

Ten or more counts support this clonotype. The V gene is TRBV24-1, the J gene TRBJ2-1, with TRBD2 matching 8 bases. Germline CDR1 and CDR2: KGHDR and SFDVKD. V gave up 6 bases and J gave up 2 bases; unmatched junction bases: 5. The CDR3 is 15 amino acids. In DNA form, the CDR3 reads TGTGCCACCAGTCCGGGGGGGAGCCCCTACAATGAGCAGTTCTTC. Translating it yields CATSPGGSPYNEQFF.

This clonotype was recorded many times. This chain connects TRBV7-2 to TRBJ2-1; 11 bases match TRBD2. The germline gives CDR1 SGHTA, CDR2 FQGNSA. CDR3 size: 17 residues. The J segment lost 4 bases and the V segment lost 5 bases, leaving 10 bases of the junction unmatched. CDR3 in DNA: TGTGCCAGCAGCCAAGCCGTAACTAGCGGGAGTTACAATGAGCAGTTCTTC. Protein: CASSQAVTSGSYNEQFF.

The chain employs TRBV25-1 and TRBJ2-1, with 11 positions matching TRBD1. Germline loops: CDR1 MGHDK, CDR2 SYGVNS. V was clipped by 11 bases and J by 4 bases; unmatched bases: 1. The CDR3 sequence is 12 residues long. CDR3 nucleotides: TGTGCCGGGACAGGGGGATACAATGAGCAGTTCTTC. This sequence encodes CAGTGGYNEQFF.

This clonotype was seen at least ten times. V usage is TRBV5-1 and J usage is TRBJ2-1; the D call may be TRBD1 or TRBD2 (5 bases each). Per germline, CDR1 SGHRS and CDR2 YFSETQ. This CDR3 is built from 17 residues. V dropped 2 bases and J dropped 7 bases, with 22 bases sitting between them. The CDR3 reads CASSFALPGLTANEQFF. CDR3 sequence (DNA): TGCGCCAGCAGCTTCGCCCTCCCGGGGCTCACAGCGAATGAGCAGTTCTTC.

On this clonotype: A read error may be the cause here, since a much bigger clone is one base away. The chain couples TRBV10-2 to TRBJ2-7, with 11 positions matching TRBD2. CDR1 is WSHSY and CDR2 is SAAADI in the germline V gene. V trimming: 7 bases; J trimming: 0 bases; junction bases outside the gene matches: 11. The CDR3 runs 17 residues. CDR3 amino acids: CASTDLGLADLSYEQYF. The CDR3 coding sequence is TGCGCCAGCACTGATCTGGGACTAGCGGACCTCTCCTACGAGCAGTACTTC.

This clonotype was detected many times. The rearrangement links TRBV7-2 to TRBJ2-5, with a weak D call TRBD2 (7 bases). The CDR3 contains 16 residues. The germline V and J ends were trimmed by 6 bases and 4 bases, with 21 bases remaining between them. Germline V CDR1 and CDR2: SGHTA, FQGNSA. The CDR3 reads CASRKNSGGVGETQYF. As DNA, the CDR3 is TGTGCCAGCAGGAAAAACTCGGGGGGCGTTGGAGAGACCCAGTACTTC.

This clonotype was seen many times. This chain's CDR3 is CSVETGNNQPQHF. Here the CDR3 DNA reads TGCAGCGTTGAGACGGGTAACAATCAGCCCCAGCATTTT. The chain employs TRBV29-1 and TRBJ1-5; no reliable D call. The CDR3 sequence is 13 residues long. Per germline, CDR1 SQVTM and CDR2 ANQGSEA. V lost 3 bases and J 3 bases, leaving 9 bases between the germline ends.

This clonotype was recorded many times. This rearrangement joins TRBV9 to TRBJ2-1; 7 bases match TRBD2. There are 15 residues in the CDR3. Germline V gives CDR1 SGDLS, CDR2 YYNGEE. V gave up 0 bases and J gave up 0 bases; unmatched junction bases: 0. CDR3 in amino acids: CASSVGGGSYNEQFF. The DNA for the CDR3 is TGTGCCAGCAGCGTAGGCGGGGGCTCCTACAATGAGCAGTTCTTC.

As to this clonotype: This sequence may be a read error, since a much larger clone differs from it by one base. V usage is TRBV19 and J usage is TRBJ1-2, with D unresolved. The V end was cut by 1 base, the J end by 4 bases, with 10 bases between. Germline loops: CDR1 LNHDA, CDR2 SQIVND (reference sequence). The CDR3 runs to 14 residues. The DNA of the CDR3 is TGTGCCAGTAGTATAGTTAAGTATCTCTATGGCTACACCTTC. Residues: CASSIVKYLYGYTF.

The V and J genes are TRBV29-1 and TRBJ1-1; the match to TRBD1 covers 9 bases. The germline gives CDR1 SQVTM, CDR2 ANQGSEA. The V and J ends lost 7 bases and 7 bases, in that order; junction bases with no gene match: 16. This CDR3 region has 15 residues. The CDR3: CSAHLLGPGQGEAFF. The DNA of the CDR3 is TGCAGCGCACACCTACTTGGCCCGGGACAGGGTGAAGCTTTCTTT.

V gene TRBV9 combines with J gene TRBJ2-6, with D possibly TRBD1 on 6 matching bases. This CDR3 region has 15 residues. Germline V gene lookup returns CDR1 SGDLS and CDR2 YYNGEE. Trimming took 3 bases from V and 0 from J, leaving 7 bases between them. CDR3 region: CASSEGHSGANVLTF. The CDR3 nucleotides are TGTGCCAGCAGCGAGGGACACTCTGGGGCCAACGTCCTGACTTTC.

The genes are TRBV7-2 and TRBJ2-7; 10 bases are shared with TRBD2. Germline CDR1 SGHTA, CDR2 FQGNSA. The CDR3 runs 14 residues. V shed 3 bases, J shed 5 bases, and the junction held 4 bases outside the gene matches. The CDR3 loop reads CASSLQGTSDEQYF. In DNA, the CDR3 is TGTGCCAGCAGCTTGCAGGGGACTAGCGACGAGCAGTACTTC.

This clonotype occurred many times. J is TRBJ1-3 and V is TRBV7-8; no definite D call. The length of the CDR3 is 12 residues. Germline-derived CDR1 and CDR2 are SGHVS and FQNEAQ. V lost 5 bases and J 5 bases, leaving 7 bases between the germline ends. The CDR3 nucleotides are TGTGCCAGCAGCGTCGACAGAAACACCATATATTTT. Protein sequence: CASSVDRNTIYF. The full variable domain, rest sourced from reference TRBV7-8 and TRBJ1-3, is GAGVSQSPRYKVAKRGQDVALRCDPISGHVSLFWYQQALGQGPEFLTYFQNEAQLDKSGLPSDRFFAERPEGSVSTLKIQRTQQEDSAVYLCASSVDRNTIYFGEGSWLTVV.

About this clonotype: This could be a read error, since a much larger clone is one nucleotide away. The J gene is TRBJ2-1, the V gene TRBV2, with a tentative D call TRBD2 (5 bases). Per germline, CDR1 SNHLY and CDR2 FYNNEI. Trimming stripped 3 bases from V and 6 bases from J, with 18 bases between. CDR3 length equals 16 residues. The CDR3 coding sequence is TGTGCCAGCAGTGATTCATATACTAGGTTGGGCAATGAGCAGTTCTTC. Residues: CASSDSYTRLGNEQFF. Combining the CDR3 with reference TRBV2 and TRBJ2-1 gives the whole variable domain EPEVTQTPSHQVTQMGQEVILRCVPISNHLYFYWYRQILGQKVEFLVSFYNNEISEKSEIFDDQFSVERPDGSNFTLKIRSTKLEDSAMYFCASSDSYTRLGNEQFFGPGTRLTVL.

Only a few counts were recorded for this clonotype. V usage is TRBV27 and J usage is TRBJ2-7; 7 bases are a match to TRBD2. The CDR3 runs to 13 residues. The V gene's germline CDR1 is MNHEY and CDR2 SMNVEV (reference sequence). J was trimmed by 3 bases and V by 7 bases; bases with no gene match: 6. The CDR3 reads CASTGGSFYEQYF. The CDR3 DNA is TGTGCCAGCACGGGCGGGAGTTTCTACGAGCAGTACTTC.

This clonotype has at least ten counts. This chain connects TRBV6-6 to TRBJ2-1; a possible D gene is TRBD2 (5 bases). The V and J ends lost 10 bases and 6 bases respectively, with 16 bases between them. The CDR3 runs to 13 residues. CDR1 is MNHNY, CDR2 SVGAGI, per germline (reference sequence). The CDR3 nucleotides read TGTGCCACCAGGTGGGAGTTTGCCAATGAGCAGTTCTTC. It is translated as CATRWEFANEQFF.

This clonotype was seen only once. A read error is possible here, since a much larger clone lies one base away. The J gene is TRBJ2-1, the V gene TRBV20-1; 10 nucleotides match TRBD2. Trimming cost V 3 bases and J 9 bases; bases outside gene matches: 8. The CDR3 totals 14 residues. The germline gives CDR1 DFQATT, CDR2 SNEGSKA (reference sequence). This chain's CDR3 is CSASRTSGHSEQFF. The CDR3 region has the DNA TGCAGTGCTAGCAGGACTAGCGGACACAGTGAGCAGTTCTTC.

The CDR3 loop is CASSQYRDVSEQYF. Written as DNA, the CDR3 is TGTGCCAGCAGCCAATATAGAGACGTCAGCGAGCAGTACTTC. The rearrangement joins TRBV3-1 to TRBJ2-7, with D hard to call. V lost 2 bases and J lost 6, with 14 bases in between. CDR1 is LGHDT and CDR2 is YNNKEL in the germline V gene (reference sequence). CDR3 length: 14 residues.

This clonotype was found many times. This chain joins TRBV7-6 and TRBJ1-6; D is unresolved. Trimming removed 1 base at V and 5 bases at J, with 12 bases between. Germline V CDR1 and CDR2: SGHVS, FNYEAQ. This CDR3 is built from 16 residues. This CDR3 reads CASSLGGGENNSPLHF. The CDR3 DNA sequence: TGTGCCAGCAGCTTAGGAGGAGGAGAGAATAATTCACCCCTCCACTTT.

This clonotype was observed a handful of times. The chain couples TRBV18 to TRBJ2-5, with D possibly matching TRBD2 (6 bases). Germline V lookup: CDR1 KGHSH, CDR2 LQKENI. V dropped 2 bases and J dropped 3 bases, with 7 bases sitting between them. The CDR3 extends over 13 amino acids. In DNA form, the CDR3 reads TGTGCCAGCTCACCAGAGCGGGAAGAGACCCAGTACTTC. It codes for CASSPEREETQYF.

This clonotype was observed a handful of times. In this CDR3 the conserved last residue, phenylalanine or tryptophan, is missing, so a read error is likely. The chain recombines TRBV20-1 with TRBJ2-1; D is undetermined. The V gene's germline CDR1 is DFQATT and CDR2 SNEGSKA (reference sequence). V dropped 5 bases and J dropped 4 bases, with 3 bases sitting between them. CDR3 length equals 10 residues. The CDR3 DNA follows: TGCAGTGCTGATTACAATGAGCAGTTCTCC. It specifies CSADYNEQFS.

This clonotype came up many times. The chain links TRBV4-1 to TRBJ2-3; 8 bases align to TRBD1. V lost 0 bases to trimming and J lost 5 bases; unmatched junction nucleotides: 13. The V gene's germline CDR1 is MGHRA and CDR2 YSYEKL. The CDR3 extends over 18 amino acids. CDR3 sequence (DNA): TGCGCCAGCAGCCAAGATCTGGGGGGCAGGGGGCGCGGAGATACGCAGTATTTT. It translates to CASSQDLGGRGRGDTQYF.

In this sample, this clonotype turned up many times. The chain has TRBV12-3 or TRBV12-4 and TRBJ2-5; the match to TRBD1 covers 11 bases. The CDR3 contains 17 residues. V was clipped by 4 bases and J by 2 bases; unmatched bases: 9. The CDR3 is CASSSEIGTGGQETQYF. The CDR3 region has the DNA TGTGCCAGCAGTTCGGAGATTGGGACAGGGGGGCAAGAGACCCAGTACTTC.